This T cell receptor (beta chain) was captured by sequencing in a study of beta chain features in type 1 diabetes. Whole-study results and caveats: Moderate yet significant TCRB CDR3 shortening was seen in Type 1 diabetes patients in all four CD4+ subsets.

Expressed TCRB transcripts were sequenced after all isolated RNA was converted to cDNA. Assay: immunoSEQ multiplex PCR; the TCRdb copy retains only in-frame clones and omits some. The sample lists around 40,000 clones, roughly 64% seen once, with 2% in the top ten. V was trimmed by 2 bases and J by 2 bases, leaving 10 bases between them. The V gene's germline CDR1 is MDHEN and CDR2 SYDVKM. The CDR3 length is 15 residues. Remarks on this clone: Its antigen is not identified.

The receptor comes from a woman aged 25 to 45 in good health. J is TRBJ1-3 and V is TRBV28; tentative D call: TRBD1 (6 bases). The material sequenced was Tregs from blood. CDR3 in DNA: TGTGCCAGCAGTTTAGCCACAGGGACTGGAAACACCATATATTTT. This codes for CASSLATGTGNTIYF.